A single sample is the source of the 16 T cell receptor beta chains below, sequenced in a study of blood T cell repertoires in COVID-19. Data came from immunoSEQ multiplex PCR; TCRdb stores just in-frame clones and leaves some out. The sample holds a few hundred thousand clones, roughly 80% seen once. The sample comprised peripheral blood. These receptors all come from a person aged 70 to 79 with COVID-19, enrolled during active disease.

This rearrangement joins TRBV6-5 to TRBJ2-1, with 11 bases identical to TRBD1. Germline CDR1 MNHEY, CDR2 SVGAGI. The CDR3 contains 14 residues. J gave up 7 bases and V 8 bases, and 7 bases lay outside the gene matches. CDR3 sequence: CASRGTGGRNEQFF. Written as DNA, the CDR3 is TGTGCCAGCCGCGGGACAGGGGGTCGGAATGAGCAGTTCTTC.

The gene calls are TRBV19 and TRBJ2-7; perhaps TRBD2 as D (8 bases). The V end was cut by 6 bases, the J end by 2 bases, with 14 bases between. The CDR3 has 14 residues. Germline V gene lookup returns CDR1 LNHDA and CDR2 SQIVND (reference sequence). For the CDR3, the DNA is TGTGCCAGTAGCCCGGGAGGGGGCCCCTACGAGCAGTACTTC. Protein: CASSPGGGPYEQYF.

The chain employs TRBV28 and TRBJ1-6; D is unclear. The germline CDR1 and CDR2 sequences are MDHEN and SYDVKM. This CDR3 contains 15 residues. The V and J ends lost 6 bases and 10 bases respectively, with 19 bases between them. CDR3 amino acids: CASRAEEGKNSPLHF. The CDR3 DNA follows: TGTGCCAGCAGGGCAGAAGAGGGCAAGAACTCACCCCTCCACTTT. The variable domain in full, completed from reference TRBV28 and TRBJ1-6, reads DVKVTQSSRYLVKRTGEKVFLECVQDMDHENMFWYRQDPGLGLRLIYFSYDVKMKEKGDIPEGYSVSREKKERFSLILESASTNQTSMYLCASRAEEGKNSPLHFGNGTRLTVT.

The chain combines TRBV7-9 with TRBJ2-4; D not resolved. Germline CDR1 SEHNR, CDR2 FQNEAQ (reference sequence). With 5 bases removed from V and 8 bases from J, the gap between germline ends came to 10 bases. The CDR3 extends over 12 amino acids. CDR3 sequence: CASSLLADIQYF. The CDR3 nucleotides are TGTGCCAGCAGCCTACTTGCGGACATTCAGTACTTC.

The V gene is TRBV24-1, the J gene TRBJ2-1; the match to TRBD2 covers 10 bases. CDR3 size: 15 residues. From germline, CDR1 is KGHDR and CDR2 SFDVKD. V gave up 6 bases and J gave up 7 bases; unmatched junction bases: 8. The CDR3: CATSPSGRAVNEQFF. The CDR3 DNA follows: TGTGCCACCAGTCCAAGCGGGAGGGCCGTTAATGAGCAGTTCTTC.

CDR3 nucleotides: TGTGCCTGGAGTGCCAGGGGGCGCGGAGGAAACACCATATATTTT. It yields the protein CAWSARGRGGNTIYF. The rearrangement links TRBV30 to TRBJ1-3; the match to TRBD1 covers 8 bases. Trimming removed 1 base from V and 4 bases from J; junction bases left unmatched: 6. Germline V gene data show CDR1 as GTSNPN and CDR2 as SVGIG (reference sequence). This CDR3 is built from 15 residues.

The V and J genes are TRBV30 and TRBJ2-2; D possibly corresponds to TRBD1 (6 bases). V lost 4 bases to trimming and J lost 3 bases, with 12 bases between them. Germline lookup yields CDR1 GTSNPN and CDR2 SVGIG (reference sequence). The CDR3 loop spans 14 amino acids. CDR3 protein: CAWIRQAHTGELFF. DNA for the CDR3: TGTGCCTGGATAAGACAGGCACACACCGGGGAGCTGTTTTTT.

This sequence joins TRBV2 and TRBJ1-2, with 7 positions matching TRBD1. CDR3 length equals 14 residues. Trimming at V came to 6 bases and at J to 2 bases, leaving 6 bases not matched to a gene. CDR1 is SNHLY, CDR2 FYNNEI, per germline. The CDR3 nucleotides are TGTGCCAGCAGGCCGGGACAGACCAACTATGGCTACACCTTC. As protein: CASRPGQTNYGYTF. Filled out from reference TRBV2 and TRBJ1-2, the complete variable domain reads EPEVTQTPSHQVTQMGQEVILRCVPISNHLYFYWYRQILGQKVEFLVSFYNNEISEKSEIFDDQFSVERPDGSNFTLKIRSTKLEDSAMYFCASRPGQTNYGYTFGSGTRLTVV.

The table lists this clone with a few counts. The V gene is TRBV28, the J gene TRBJ1-1; D is possibly TRBD1 (5 bases). V shed 3 bases and J shed 0 bases, with 29 bases lying between them. The CDR3 runs 21 residues. Germline V gene data show CDR1 as MDHEN and CDR2 as SYDVKM. CDR3 bases: TGTGCCAGCAGTTTGGGAGGCATCATCGGGAGACAGACCTTTATGAACACTGAAGCTTTCTTT. Its protein product is CASSLGGIIGRQTFMNTEAFF.

The genes are TRBV7-2 and TRBJ2-7; TRBD1 matches 9 bases. The germline V gene encodes CDR1 SGHTA and CDR2 FQGNSA. Germline trimming cut 5 bases from V and 6 bases from J; bases unmatched to any gene: 8. This CDR3 contains 14 residues. Written as DNA, the CDR3 is TGTGCCAGCAGCCCTCCGGGACAGGGAAGCGAGCAGTACTTC. As protein: CASSPPGQGSEQYF.

This chain connects TRBV11-2 to TRBJ2-5, with 9 bases identical to TRBD2. Germline CDR1 is SGHAT and CDR2 is FQNNGV. V dropped 1 base and J dropped 1; count of bases not matched to a gene: 7. The CDR3 runs to 17 residues. CDR3 sequence: CASSLVVSGGGQETQYF. CDR3 nucleotides: TGTGCCAGCAGCTTAGTTGTTAGCGGGGGAGGCCAAGAGACCCAGTACTTC.

This sequence joins TRBV12-2 and TRBJ2-7; whether TRBD1, the table's D call, matches the DNA was not checked. TRBV12-2 is an annotated pseudogene. The CDR3 spans 15 residues. The CDR3 sequence is CASRPGDRGRAEQYF. The CDR3 bases are TGTGCAAGTCGCCCTGGGGACAGGGGGCGTGCCGAGCAGTACTTC.

This clone was observed a handful of times. The chain recombines TRBV28 with TRBJ2-7, with 10 bases matching TRBD1. CDR1 MDHEN and CDR2 SYDVKM come from the germline V gene. This CDR3 has 13 amino acids. V lost 10 bases and J lost 3; bases outside the gene matches: 6. CDR3: CATHRTGGYEQYF. For the CDR3, the DNA is TGTGCCACCCATAGGACAGGGGGCTACGAGCAGTACTTC.

The rearrangement links TRBV7-2 to TRBJ1-2; D remains ambiguous. Germline values: CDR1 SGHTA, CDR2 FQGNSA. The V end was cut by 5 bases, the J end by 4 bases, with 17 bases between. CDR3 size: 15 residues. Here the CDR3 DNA reads TGTGCCAGCAGCCCCCCCCCGGAAGGAGTCTATGGCTACACCTTC. As protein: CASSPPPEGVYGYTF.

The genes are TRBV14 and TRBJ1-1; tentatively, D is TRBD1 (5 bases). Germline V gene lookup returns CDR1 SGHDN and CDR2 FVKESK. CDR3 length: 13 amino acids. Trimming left V 1 base short and J 11 bases short, with 14 bases between. As DNA, the CDR3 is TGTGCCAGCAGCCAAGGGGGGGGACGGTCGGCTTTCTTT. Amino acids: CASSQGGGRSAFF.

This chain connects TRBV18 to TRBJ1-2; D is perhaps TRBD1 (6 bases). Germline V gives CDR1 KGHSH, CDR2 LQKENI. Trimming cost V 5 bases and J 7 bases, with 17 bases left between them. This CDR3 spans 14 amino acids. The CDR3 is CASSSTQGTGGYTF. In DNA form, the CDR3 reads TGTGCCAGCTCATCCACACAGGGAACGGGTGGCTACACCTTC.